The T cell receptor (beta chain) under discussion was sequenced for a study of cytomegalovirus exposure and HLA in healthy donors. General observations from the study: Accurate prediction of HLA-A and HLA-B alleles (for most subjects) was reportedly achieved from TCR beta sequences. In a later analysis, CMV-associated beta chains were mostly HLA-associated, it appeared. Near-uniform donor sequencing depth was presumed by presence/absence analyses. In a later analysis, a genetic analysis reported fewer productive-TCR N-insertions in an Asian-associated ancestry cluster than the cohort average.

For this clone: Its antigen is not known.

Germline assignment: CDR1 MDHEN and CDR2 SYDVKM. V was shortened by 5 bases and J by 0 bases, with 17 bases between the two germline ends. This CDR3 comprises 16 residues. The PCR had 60 Vbeta and 13 Jbeta primers. Sequenced by immunoSEQ multiplex PCR; TCRdb stores in-frame clones only, minus some. There are over 110,000 clones in the sample; under 90% occur only once, and approximately 2.4% lies in the top ten. The sequence was collected from a male donor in good health and CMV-seronegative. The chain couples TRBV28 to TRBJ2-7; maybe TRBD1 (6 bases). The sample comprised PBMCs. CDR3 loop: CASSPTGTIDSYEQYF. The CDR3 DNA follows: TGTGCCAGCAGTCCTACCGGGACAATAGACTCCTACGAGCAGTACTTC.